The entry below describes one T cell receptor beta chain. The antigen is unknown. This table comes from immunoSEQ multiplex PCR, and its TCRdb copy is limited to in-frame clones, with some not included. The data show more than 20,000 clones, with around 83% seen just once and around 4.9% held by the top ten. CDR1 and CDR2 (germline): SGHNT, YYREEE (reference sequence). The CDR3 is 12 amino acids. Between the trimmed V and J ends, which lost 0 bases and 5 bases, there was a span of 4 bases. This sample was included in a study of lymphopenia after photon versus proton radiotherapy. Study findings and constraints: Oligoclonal CD8+ Temra expansion after nadir drove photon patients' diversity drop.

This clonotype originated in a man in his thirties or forties with gastric cancer. The sequencing used peripheral blood, collected from a patient treated with photon-based radiotherapy. The V and J genes are TRBV5-4 and TRBJ2-3; D remains unclear. The CDR3 loop reads CASSLGGDTQYF. CDR3 DNA sequence: TGTGCCAGCAGCTTGGGTGGAGATACGCAGTATTTT.